This record covers a single T cell receptor (beta chain). This clone came up a few times. Its recognized antigen is unknown. Qualities for individual bases were not recorded, and no much larger clone is one base off. The data were taken from a study of CD8+ T cells in alopecia areata (dated by TCRdb to the late 2010s). Concerning the study at large: Treated patients were enrolled in an open-label pilot trial of oral tofacitinib, 5 to 10 mg twice daily, for moderate-to-severe alopecia areata. To study T cell clonal expansion in alopecia areata, the researchers applied high-throughput TCRbeta sequencing to both the C3H/HeJ mouse model and human patients. Patients on tofacitinib were biopsied at baseline and after 4 and 24 weeks of treatment, and several of the patients also had a later scalp biopsy. Clonality in the scalp was compared among normal scalp (n=4), patchy alopecia areata scalp (n=8), and alopecia totalis/universalis scalp (n=8). RNA was obtained with the PAXgene miRNA kit for fixed scalp, the miRNeasy kit for PBMCs, and the RNeasy kit for mouse skin. Patients received tofacitinib for 6 to 18 months and were then followed off drug for 6 months to check for delayed response and recurrence. TCRbeta CDR3 regions were amplified by immunoSEQ multiplex PCR using 35 Vbeta forward and 13 Jbeta reverse primers. In humans, TCRbeta sequencing was performed on scalp tissue and on sorted CD4+ and CD8+ peripheral blood T cells from healthy controls and from patients with patchy or totalis/universalis alopecia areata. The SALT score, which quantifies the percentage of affected scalp surface area, was used to measure disease severity in treated patients. The paper's findings and limits, for the study overall: Lesional scalp, especially in alopecia totalis/universalis, showed higher clonality and more expanded CD8+ clones than normal scalp, suggesting antigenic drive. Because the treated cohort was small and had only one nonresponder, larger studies are needed to examine links between baseline CD8+ expansion and response. Unlike mouse skin, which is dominated by gammadelta T cells, normal human skin has resident alphabeta T cells that are also sequenced, and this complicates analysis of the scalp TCR repertoire. During tofacitinib treatment, many expanded lesional clones remained in scalp and blood, and this persistence may partly explain relapse after treatment is stopped. Scalp clonality and the number of expanded CD8+ clones among the top 100 scalp clones were significantly decreased by tofacitinib. Shared TCR sequences between patients were less evident than in mice, which may be partly attributable to HLA diversity in the patient population.

Libraries were built with the immunoSEQ multiplex PCR assay. For TCR sequencing, RNA was extracted from every sample and reverse transcribed into cDNA to serve as template. SuperScript III was used to make first-strand cDNA, primed with a 2:1 mix of oligo-dT and random hexamers. Amplification bias was assessed with a synthetic immune receptor repertoire, and residual bias was removed computationally. Processing in the source paper ran as follows. Raw reads were preprocessed for error removal, and CDR3 was defined according to IMGT conventions as running from the conserved cysteine to phenylalanine. Clonality was computed by normalizing Shannon entropy by log2 of the number of productive unique TCRs and subtracting the result from 1. Whether scalp clones were CD4 or CD8 was inferred by matching scalp TCRbeta sequences against CD4 and CD8 repertoires sorted from blood. TCRdb stores this immuneACCESS table with in-frame sequences only. Part of the clones is absent; in the studies checked, under half of the shortfall reflects unresolved V genes, and no reason is known for the rest. D and trimming were read from the DNA, whereas the V and J calls and clone size are those reported in that table. For this sample there are over 80,000 clones; roughly two fifths appear just once. The ten largest clonotypes hold about 17% of the sample.

From the germline V gene, CDR1 is SGHDN and CDR2 is FVKESK. V ends up 0 bases short and J 2 bases short, with an unmatched junction base count of 13. The CDR3 goes from the cysteine to the phenylalanine over 20 residues. The retained sequence is limited to the CDR3, 60 bases, with the frame set at the first base. The time point label, as the study defines it: about 25 weeks on oral tofacitinib. The meaning of the sample's treatment or condition label: oral pan-JAK inhibitor, 5-10 mg twice daily. From alopecia areata patients, peripheral blood was collected along with lesional scalp punch biopsies. PBMCs were isolated by density centrifugation and stained for CD3, CD4 and CD8, after which CD4+ and CD8+ T cells were sorted on a FACSAria.

The V gene is TRBV14 and the J gene is TRBJ2-5; 12 central nucleotides agree with TRBD2. The source material was CD8+ T cells sorted from blood, sampled at week 24, from a patient treated with tofacitinib. The sequence was obtained from a human donor with alopecia areata. CDR3 reads: CASSQEAPGTSGPMQETQYF. At the DNA level, the sequence is TGTGCCAGCAGCCAAGAGGCGCCCGGGACTAGCGGGCCCATGCAAGAGACCCAGTACTTC.